The next 8 T cell receptor beta chains were all read from a single sample in a study of blood T cell repertoires in COVID-19. Clones were sequenced by immunoSEQ multiplex PCR, and TCRdb holds only the in-frame ones, with some missing. Of about 320,000 clones detected, 70% to 90% appear once; the ten largest clones hold over 9.5%. Sample: PBMCs or T cells enriched from blood (not recorded which). All receptors derive from a woman under 30 who had recovered from COVID-19.

The rearrangement joins TRBV11-2 to TRBJ2-6; maybe TRBD2 (5 bases). This CDR3 region has 16 residues. The germline V gene has CDR1 SGHAT and CDR2 FQNNGV. V lost 5 bases and J 1 base, leaving 12 bases between the germline ends. CDR3 nucleotides: TGTGCCAGCAGCCCGGAGGACCTTTCTGGGGCCAACGTCCTGACTTTC. This translates into CASSPEDLSGANVLTF.

The chain links TRBV5-1 to TRBJ2-1, with 9 bases fitting TRBD1. Germline CDR1 and CDR2: SGHRS and YFSETQ. The V and J ends lost 0 bases and 10 bases, in that order; junction bases with no gene match: 8. The CDR3 covers 15 residues. The CDR3 DNA follows: TGCGCCAGCAGCTTGGTACAGGGGGCTGGGGGAGAGCAGTTCTTC. Protein product: CASSLVQGAGGEQFF.

CDR3 in amino acids: CASSYSAGKNEQFF. In DNA form, the CDR3 reads TGTGCCAGCAGTTACTCTGCGGGAAAGAATGAGCAGTTCTTC. This sequence joins TRBV6-5 and TRBJ2-1, with D possibly TRBD2 on 6 matching bases. CDR3 length: 14 amino acids. Germline assignment: CDR1 MNHEY and CDR2 SVGAGI. The ends were cut back, 0 bases at V and 7 bases at J, with 10 bases in the middle.

The CDR3 region is CASSYSNRGLFF. DNA of the CDR3: TGTGCCAGCAGTTACTCGAATAGGGGACTGTTTTTT. The V call is TRBV6-6, the J call TRBJ1-4; possible D gene TRBD1, 5 bases. Germline V gene data show CDR1 as MNHNY and CDR2 as SVGAGI (reference sequence). V was trimmed by 0 bases and J by 13 bases, leaving 9 bases between them. CDR3 length equals 12 residues.

The chain couples TRBV30 to TRBJ2-2; possible D gene TRBD1, 5 bases. The V and J ends lost 2 bases and 0 bases respectively, with 7 bases between them. The germline V gene encodes CDR1 GTSNPN and CDR2 SVGIG (reference sequence). This CDR3 contains 14 residues. CDR3 in amino acids: CAWSNRPNTGELFF. The CDR3 DNA follows: TGTGCCTGGAGTAACAGGCCGAACACCGGGGAGCTGTTTTTT.

The chain is built from TRBV5-1 and TRBJ1-2; 8 bases agree with TRBD1. The CDR3 is made up of 14 amino acids. V trimming: 5 bases; J trimming: 8 bases; junction bases outside the gene matches: 11. From germline, CDR1 is SGHRS and CDR2 YFSETQ. The CDR3 bases are TGCGCCAGCAGATCAACAGGGGGTAGTAGGGGCTACACCTTC. Translation gives CASRSTGGSRGYTF.

This clone turned up a few times. The chain combines TRBV7-8 with TRBJ2-7, with TRBD1 matching 10 bases. Looked up from germline, CDR1 is SGHVS and CDR2 is FQNEAQ. V gave up 6 bases and J gave up 4 bases; unmatched junction bases: 3. The CDR3 sequence is 13 residues long. CDR3 bases: TGTGCCAGCAGGGACAGGGGGAGTTACGAGCAGTACTTC. Translating gives CASRDRGSYEQYF. Filled out from reference TRBV7-8 and TRBJ2-7, the complete variable domain reads GAGVSQSPRYKVAKRGQDVALRCDPISGHVSLFWYQQALGQGPEFLTYFQNEAQLDKSGLPSDRFFAERPEGSVSTLKIQRTQQEDSAVYLCASRDRGSYEQYFGPGTRLTVT.

The chain couples TRBV12-3 or TRBV12-4 to TRBJ1-1; D gene uncertain. V was shortened by 1 base and J by 5 bases, with 5 bases between the two germline ends. The CDR3 is 12 amino acids. This CDR3 is CASSLVSTEAFF. CDR3 DNA sequence: TGTGCCAGCAGTTTAGTTAGTACTGAAGCTTTCTTT.